The 27 T cell receptor beta chains listed next were all sequenced from one sample in a study of T cell repertoires in cytomegalovirus infection. TCRdb re-derived calls from the reads in MiXCR, one entry per CDR3 protein. The sample comprises 500,000 to 600,000 distinct CDR3 sequences, approximately 16% of which are singletons, and around 25% rests with the top ten. Sequenced: CD8+ T cells from PBMCs. All receptors derive from a human donor in good health (CMV status not recorded). Some clones in this sample may be carry-over from other donors' samples.

This clonotype was observed at least ten times. V is TRBV27 and J is TRBJ2-2, with 9 bases fitting TRBD1. After removal of 5 bases from V and 4 bases from J, the junction contained 5 bases not matched to a gene. CDR3 length equals 15 residues. Germline-derived CDR1 and CDR2 are MNHEY and SMNVEV (reference sequence). CDR3: CASSVQGAITGELFF. The CDR3, as DNA: TGTGCCAGCAGTGTACAGGGGGCTATCACCGGGGAGCTGTTTTTT.

In this sample, this clonotype turned up many times. The chain employs TRBV7-6 and TRBJ2-7; the match to TRBD1 covers 11 bases. CDR1 SGHVS and CDR2 FNYEAQ come from the germline V gene. The CDR3 consists of 17 residues. V lost 5 bases and J lost 2; bases outside the gene matches: 11. CDR3 residues: CASSLTAGTGGPYEQYF. CDR3 nucleotides: TGTGCCAGCAGCCTCACCGCCGGGACAGGGGGTCCCTACGAGCAGTACTTC. Full variable domain (rest looked up from reference TRBV7-6 and TRBJ2-7): GAGVSQSPRYKVTKRGQDVALRCDPISGHVSLYWYRQALGQGPEFLTYFNYEAQQDKSGLPNDRFSAERPEGSISTLTIQRTEQRDSAMYRCASSLTAGTGGPYEQYFGPGTRLTVT.

Many counts were recorded for this clonotype. This rearrangement joins TRBV7-3 to TRBJ2-1; 8 bases match TRBD2. CDR3 length: 14 residues. Germline CDR1 SGHTA, CDR2 FQGTGA. V shed 4 bases and J 5 bases; nucleotides not matched to a gene: 4. The CDR3 protein is CASSSGLGDNEQFF. In nucleotides, the CDR3 is TGTGCCAGCAGCTCGGGACTAGGTGACAATGAGCAGTTCTTC.

V usage is TRBV20-1 and J usage is TRBJ2-7; D possibly uses TRBD1 or TRBD2 (6 bases each). This CDR3 contains 16 residues. The V gene lost 3 bases and the J gene lost 7 bases, with 25 bases spanning the gap. In germline, CDR1 is DFQATT, CDR2 SNEGSKA (reference sequence). The CDR3: CSARGGGGRGFIEQYF. The CDR3 nucleotides are TGCAGTGCTAGGGGAGGTGGCGGCAGGGGTTTCATAGAGCAGTACTTC.

Comments on this clonotype: Given the absence of the conserved phenylalanine or tryptophan at the CDR3 end, a read error is likely. This chain joins TRBV7-3 and TRBJ2-1; D uncertain. Germline V gene sequence: CDR1 SGHTA, CDR2 FQGTGA. Trimming shortened V by 2 bases and J by 3 bases, and 5 bases separated the two germline ends. The CDR3 sequence is 13 residues long. This CDR3 is CASSLYSYNEQFL. DNA for the CDR3: TGTGCCAGCAGCTTATATAGCTACAATGAGCAGTTCTTA.

This clonotype was detected only a few times. This chain joins TRBV6-6 and TRBJ1-2; no definite D call. Germline-derived CDR1 and CDR2 are MNHNY and SVGAGI (reference sequence). V dropped 0 bases and J dropped 8 bases, with 16 bases sitting between them. CDR3 length equals 15 residues. CDR3 nucleotide sequence: TGTGCCAGCAGTTACTCGTCCGGGCTAGGGCTAGGCTACACCTTC. Translated, it gives CASSYSSGLGLGYTF.

In this sample, this clonotype turned up a few times. The chain is built from TRBV15 and TRBJ2-7, with 9 bases identical to TRBD1. This CDR3 is built from 17 residues. Trimming cost V 5 bases and J 0 bases; bases outside gene matches: 11. CDR1 and CDR2 (germline): LNHNV, YYDKDF (reference sequence). The CDR3 region has the DNA TGTGCCACCAGCGTCCCGGGACAGGGTGCCGGCTCCTACGAGCAGTACTTC. As protein: CATSVPGQGAGSYEQYF. The whole variable domain, filled in from reference TRBV15 and TRBJ2-7, reads DAMVIQNPRYQVTQFGKPVTLSCSQTLNHNVMYWYQQKSSQAPKLLFHYYDKDFNNEADTPDNFQSRRPNTSFCFLDIRSPGLGDTAMYLCATSVPGQGAGSYEQYFGPGTRLTVT.

The chain employs TRBV3-1 and TRBJ2-7, with D uncertain. CDR3 size: 13 residues. Germline-derived CDR1 and CDR2 are LGHDT and YNNKEL (reference sequence). The germline V and J ends were trimmed by 0 bases and 5 bases, with 8 bases remaining between them. The CDR3 loop is CASSQDKAHEQYF. DNA of the CDR3: TGTGCCAGCAGCCAAGATAAGGCACACGAGCAGTACTTC.

This clonotype was detected many times. The chain links TRBV7-2 to TRBJ2-7; 9 nucleotides agree with TRBD2. V lost 1 base to trimming and J lost 0 bases; unmatched junction nucleotides: 7. The CDR3 sequence is 17 residues long. Germline loops: CDR1 SGHTA, CDR2 FQGNSA. CDR3 residues: CASSLGVAGEVSYEQYF. Written as DNA, the CDR3 is TGTGCCAGCAGCTTAGGGGTAGCGGGAGAAGTCTCCTACGAGCAGTACTTC.

The chain recombines TRBV29-1 with TRBJ2-7; possible D gene TRBD2, 5 bases. There are 13 residues in the CDR3. In germline, CDR1 is SQVTM, CDR2 ANQGSEA. Trimming removed 1 base from V and 1 base from J, with 8 bases in between. The chain's CDR3 is CSVEGGLSYEQYF. The DNA of the CDR3 is TGCAGCGTTGAAGGCGGACTTTCCTACGAGCAGTACTTC.

A word on this clonotype: This may come from a read error, since a much larger clone is one base off. The V gene is TRBV6-5, the J gene TRBJ1-1; D is unclear. CDR3 length: 14 amino acids. Germline assignment: CDR1 MNHEY and CDR2 SVGAGI. The CDR3 sequence: CASSLEKENNEAFF. In DNA, the CDR3 is TGTGCCAGCAGTTTAGAAAAGGAGAACAATGAAGCTTTCTTT.

This clonotype was observed a few times. The chain combines TRBV9 with TRBJ1-1; D perhaps matches TRBD1 (5 bases). Per the germline V gene, CDR1 is SGDLS and CDR2 is YYNGEE. CDR3 size: 14 residues. V shed 1 base and J shed 1 base, with 8 bases lying between them. Written as DNA, the CDR3 is TGTGCCAGCAGCGTATATGGGACGAACACTGAAGCTTTCTTT. The encoded protein is CASSVYGTNTEAFF. Using reference TRBV9 and TRBJ1-1 for the parts outside the CDR3, the full variable domain is DSGVTQTPKHLITATGQRVTLRCSPRSGDLSVYWYQQSLDQGLQFLIQYYNGEERAKGNILERFSAQQFPDLHSELNLSSLELGDSALYFCASSVYGTNTEAFFGQGTRLTVV.

In its sample, this clonotype was seen a few times. This chain joins TRBV5-6 and TRBJ1-5, with D tentatively TRBD1 (6 bases). CDR3 length: 14 amino acids. The V gene's germline CDR1 is SGHDT and CDR2 YYEEEE. Between the trimmed V and J ends, which lost 5 bases and 1 base, there was a span of 10 bases. The CDR3, as DNA: TGTGCCAGCAGACAGGGCTCAAGCAATCAGCCCCAGCATTTT. Translation gives CASRQGSSNQPQHF.

With regard to this clonotype: The junction does not match germline at one end; this may be a read error. V usage is TRBV20-1 and J usage is TRBJ2-1; 11 bases line up with TRBD2. The CDR3 totals 16 residues. Germline CDR1 and CDR2: DFQATT and SNEGSKA (reference sequence). CDR3 loop: CSAPDVETSGNDEQCF. DNA of the CDR3: TGCAGTGCCCCCGATGTGGAGACTAGCGGGAATGATGAGCAGTGCTTC.

This clonotype was recorded many times. V gene TRBV4-1 combines with J gene TRBJ2-1, with a tentative D call TRBD2 (5 bases). Trimming pared 3 bases from V and 10 bases from J, leaving 7 bases between. Per the germline V gene, CDR1 is MGHRA and CDR2 is YSYEKL. This CDR3 contains 11 residues. DNA for the CDR3: TGCGCCAGCAGCCAGGGAGCGGAGCAGTTCTTC. This gives the protein CASSQGAEQFF.

This clonotype was seen ten or more times. The rearrangement links TRBV6-5 to TRBJ1-1; D uncertain. This CDR3 is built from 15 residues. Trimming stripped 0 bases from V and 0 bases from J, with 8 bases between. Germline V gene sequence: CDR1 MNHEY, CDR2 SVGAGI. CDR3 sequence: CASSYSLIMNTEAFF. In nucleotides, the CDR3 is TGTGCCAGCAGTTACTCCCTAATTATGAACACTGAAGCTTTCTTT.

In its sample, this clonotype was seen many times. The chain has TRBV28 and TRBJ2-1; 12 bases fit TRBD2. CDR3 length: 17 residues. CDR1 is MDHEN, CDR2 SYDVKM, per germline. V lost 6 bases, J lost 3 bases, and 9 bases stayed unmatched. CDR3 sequence: CASSPSGLAGFYNEQFF. Written as DNA, the CDR3 is TGTGCCAGCAGCCCCTCAGGACTAGCGGGGTTCTACAATGAGCAGTTCTTC.

This chain connects TRBV3-1 to TRBJ1-5, with 9 bases aligning to TRBD1. The ends lost 2 bases at V and 5 bases at J; junction bases unmatched: 10. The CDR3 loop spans 17 amino acids. Germline lookup yields CDR1 LGHDT and CDR2 YNNKEL (reference sequence). Written as DNA, the CDR3 is TGTGCCAGCAGCCAAACCATCTACAGGGGGCCGGATCAGCCCCAGCATTTT. This translates into CASSQTIYRGPDQPQHF.

The table lists this clonotype with many counts. The chain joins TRBV4-1 to TRBJ2-7; possibly TRBD2 for D (5 bases). This CDR3 is 16 amino acids long. Germline lookup yields CDR1 MGHRA and CDR2 YSYEKL. Trimming pared 3 bases from V and 1 base from J, leaving 16 bases between. The CDR3 reads CASSQEAVRNSYEQYF. CDR3 coding DNA: TGCGCCAGCAGCCAGGAGGCGGTACGTAATTCCTACGAGCAGTACTTC.

This clonotype was counted ten times or more. V and J are TRBV14 and TRBJ1-1, with a possible D match to TRBD1 (5 bases). The germline CDR1 and CDR2 sequences are SGHDN and FVKESK. Trimming shortened V by 0 bases and J by 0 bases, and 17 bases separated the two germline ends. The CDR3 runs to 18 residues. The CDR3 here is CASSQDWQGLVMNTEAFF. CDR3 sequence (DNA): TGTGCCAGCAGCCAAGATTGGCAGGGACTGGTGATGAACACTGAAGCTTTCTTT.

The table lists this clonotype with many counts. V and J are TRBV7-8 and TRBJ1-6; maybe TRBD1 (5 bases). This CDR3 region has 17 residues. Germline V gene sequence: CDR1 SGHVS, CDR2 FQNEAQ. The V and J ends lost 5 bases and 5 bases respectively, with 19 bases between them. The CDR3: CASSPYLEGANNSPLHF. The DNA for the CDR3 is TGTGCCAGCAGCCCCTATCTGGAAGGGGCAAATAATTCACCCCTCCACTTT.

The chain uses TRBV28 and TRBJ2-1, with 8 bases fitting TRBD2. The CDR3 runs 16 residues. The germline V gene has CDR1 MDHEN and CDR2 SYDVKM. The trim removed 3 bases at V and 5 bases at J, leaving 9 bases unmatched. This CDR3 is CASSFFTGREDNEQFF. The DNA of the CDR3 is TGTGCCAGCAGTTTTTTCACCGGGAGGGAAGACAATGAGCAGTTCTTC.

This clonotype occurred a few times. V and J are TRBV28 and TRBJ1-1; D not resolved. CDR1 and CDR2 from the germline V gene are MDHEN and SYDVKM. CDR3 length equals 12 residues. V dropped 2 bases and J dropped 14 bases, with 15 bases sitting between them. The CDR3 loop reads CASSLIQDPDFF. CDR3 DNA sequence: TGTGCCAGCAGTTTAATCCAGGACCCTGACTTCTTT.

The genes are TRBV19 and TRBJ1-4; D is possibly TRBD1 (6 bases). The length of the CDR3 is 14 residues. V lost 4 bases to trimming and J lost 8 bases, with 14 bases between them. Germline values: CDR1 LNHDA, CDR2 SQIVND (reference sequence). The CDR3 DNA reads TGTGCCAGTAGTAAGACAGGTCCGGGCGAAAAACTGTTTTTT. It encodes CASSKTGPGEKLFF.

The sample holds many counts of this clonotype. The chain uses TRBV28 and TRBJ2-2; D is unresolved. The CDR3 consists of 14 residues. V was cut by 5 bases and J by 6 bases, with 13 bases left in between. Germline V gives CDR1 MDHEN, CDR2 SYDVKM. The CDR3 loop is CASSLVSVSGELFF. The CDR3 region has the DNA TGTGCCAGCAGTCTCGTTTCGGTGTCCGGGGAGCTGTTTTTT. The full variable domain, its missing parts supplied by reference TRBV28 and TRBJ2-2, is DVKVTQSSRYLVKRTGEKVFLECVQDMDHENMFWYRQDPGLGLRLIYFSYDVKMKEKGDIPEGYSVSREKKERFSLILESASTNQTSMYLCASSLVSVSGELFFGEGSRLTVL.

The chain has TRBV20-1 and TRBJ1-5; maybe TRBD1 (5 bases). There are 12 residues in the CDR3. The V gene's germline CDR1 is DFQATT and CDR2 SNEGSKA (reference sequence). Between the trimmed V and J ends, which lost 4 bases and 4 bases, there was a span of 8 bases. Written as DNA, the CDR3 is TGCAGTGCTATGGGGGGGAATCAGCCCCAGCATTTT. Its translation is CSAMGGNQPQHF.

In regard to this clonotype: Being one base from a much bigger clone, this may be a read error. The chain has TRBV6-5 and TRBJ1-1, with a weak D call TRBD1 (6 bases). Germline V CDR1 and CDR2: MNHEY, SVGAGI. This CDR3 comprises 17 residues. The CDR3 DNA reads TGTGCCAGCAGTTATAGTGGAAGGGGGGGGCGGAACAATGAAGCTTTCTTT. It codes for CASSYSGRGGRNNEAFF.